The 19 T cell receptor beta chains given below trace back to one sample, sequenced in a study of shared clonotypes between healthy human individuals (TCRdb year 2020). Libraries were built with the immunoSEQ multiplex PCR assay. TCRdb carries this immuneACCESS record with in-frame sequences only. Its versions omit some clonotypes, under half of them owing to an unresolved V gene in the studies checked, with the rest unexplained. The table for this sample lists millions of clones; over 85% of them were counted only once. The ten largest account for 0.39% of the sample. Sequencing was performed on naive CD4+ T cells from PBMCs. Read against the paper, the sample's cell subset or site label means: CD45RA+ positively selected. The receptors originated from a man aged 18 to 30 in good health. Some clones in this sample may be carry-over from other donors' samples.

The J gene is TRBJ2-7, the V gene TRBV15; 10 nucleotides agree with TRBD2. The germline CDR1 and CDR2 sequences are LNHNV and YYDKDF (reference sequence). The CDR3 spans 17 residues. The V and J ends lost 3 bases and 3 bases, in that order; junction bases with no gene match: 11. CDR3 sequence (DNA): TGTGCCACCAGCAGGATCCTGAGCGGGAGGGCTAACTACGAGCAGTACTTC. Its translation is CATSRILSGRANYEQYF.

The V gene is TRBV7-3, the J gene TRBJ2-3, with a weak D call TRBD2 (7 bases). Trimming stripped 4 bases from V and 7 bases from J, with 21 bases between. The CDR3 length is 16 residues. CDR1 and CDR2 (germline): SGHTA, FQGTGA. CDR3 nucleotide sequence: TGTGCCAGCAGCTCCGAGCGGGGACAAGGCTCCCATACGCAGTATTTT. It is translated as CASSSERGQGSHTQYF. The variable domain in full, completed from reference TRBV7-3 and TRBJ2-3, reads GAGVSQTPSNKVTEKGKYVELRCDPISGHTALYWYRQSLGQGPEFLIYFQGTGAADDSGLPNDRFFAVRPEGSVSTLKIQRTERGDSAVYLCASSSERGQGSHTQYFGPGTRLTVL.

The gene calls are TRBV28 and TRBJ1-1, with D possibly matching TRBD1 (5 bases). The CDR3 is 12 residues long. V was pared by 4 bases and J by 7 bases, with 10 bases between. Germline V gene lookup returns CDR1 MDHEN and CDR2 SYDVKM. This CDR3 reads CASSSQALEAFF. CDR3 DNA sequence: TGTGCCAGCAGTTCACAGGCTCTTGAAGCTTTCTTT.

This clone was seen just once. CDR3: CASSLQDSQFYEQYF. The CDR3, as DNA: TGCGCCAGCAGCTTGCAGGACAGTCAATTCTACGAGCAGTACTTC. The chain has TRBV5-1 and TRBJ2-7; a weak D match, TRBD1 (6 bases). The V gene's germline CDR1 is SGHRS and CDR2 YFSETQ. Deletions cut 1 base from V and 3 bases from J, with 14 bases between. This CDR3 contains 15 residues.

The chain combines TRBV28 with TRBJ2-1, with 9 bases identical to TRBD2. CDR1 and CDR2 (germline): MDHEN, SYDVKM. This CDR3 is built from 16 residues. V lost 3 bases and J lost 4; bases outside the gene matches: 7. CDR3 amino acids: CASSLAGGSNYNEQFF. The DNA for the CDR3 is TGTGCCAGCAGTTTGGCGGGAGGGTCAAATTACAATGAGCAGTTCTTC.

The chain is built from TRBV5-1 and TRBJ1-1, with D tentatively TRBD1 (6 bases). This CDR3 is built from 11 residues. With 2 bases removed from V and 9 bases from J, the gap between germline ends came to 8 bases. Germline loops: CDR1 SGHRS, CDR2 YFSETQ. CDR3 DNA sequence: TGCGCCAGCAGCTTACAGGGTCAAGCTTTCTTT. Protein product: CASSLQGQAFF.

The rearrangement joins TRBV28 to TRBJ1-2, with D possibly matching TRBD1 (5 bases). The CDR3 loop spans 13 amino acids. Germline V gene data show CDR1 as MDHEN and CDR2 as SYDVKM. Trimming left V 6 bases short and J 8 bases short, with 16 bases between. Here the CDR3 DNA reads TGTGCCAGCAGGACAAGACAGCCGGTGGGCTACACCTTC. As protein: CASRTRQPVGYTF.

The chain employs TRBV7-2 and TRBJ2-3; D perhaps matches TRBD2 (6 bases). The CDR3 runs to 14 residues. The germline gives CDR1 SGHTA, CDR2 FQGNSA. The ends were cut back, 6 bases at V and 5 bases at J, with 15 bases in the middle. CDR3 coding DNA: TGTGCCAGCAGTTGGCGGGGCCGAGTAGATACGCAGTATTTT. It yields the protein CASSWRGRVDTQYF.

The rearrangement uses TRBV5-4 and TRBJ1-6; a weak D match, TRBD1 (5 bases). The CDR3 spans 15 residues. Trimming cost V 1 base and J 6 bases, with 11 bases left between them. Germline CDR1 reads SGHNT; CDR2 reads YYREEE (reference sequence). In nucleotides, the CDR3 is TGTGCCAGCAGCTTGTCAAGGGGCCGTAATTCACCCCTCCACTTT. It yields the protein CASSLSRGRNSPLHF. Variable domain in full (rest from reference TRBV5-4 and TRBJ1-6): ETGVTQSPTHLIKTRGQQVTLRCSSQSGHNTVSWYQQALGQGPQFIFQYYREEENGRGNFPPRFSGLQFPNYSSELNVNALELDDSALYLCASSLSRGRNSPLHFGNGTRLTVT.

The V call is TRBV7-2, the J call TRBJ1-2, with D perhaps TRBD1 (5 bases). V was clipped by 5 bases and J by 0 bases, with 16 bases between them. Germline loops: CDR1 SGHTA, CDR2 FQGNSA. This CDR3 has 16 amino acids. The CDR3 loop reads CASSPSGTVANYGYTF. DNA for the CDR3: TGTGCCAGCAGCCCGTCCGGGACGGTAGCTAACTATGGCTACACCTTC.

This chain uses TRBV7-2 with TRBJ2-3, with D possibly matching TRBD2 (6 bases). V was cut by 4 bases and J by 4 bases, with 12 bases left in between. The CDR3 has 14 residues. CDR1 is SGHTA and CDR2 is FQGNSA in the germline V gene. The CDR3 DNA reads as TGTGCCAGCAGCTCTGGAGGGGTGCCAGATACGCAGTATTTT. Amino acids: CASSSGGVPDTQYF.

The chain couples TRBV27 to TRBJ2-1; 9 positions match TRBD2. The V segment lost 7 bases and the J segment 4 bases; nucleotides outside the gene matches: 8. Germline V gene data show CDR1 as MNHEY and CDR2 as SMNVEV (reference sequence). There are 15 residues in the CDR3. The CDR3 region has the DNA TGTGCCAGCATAGGTAGCGGGAGAGATTACAATGAGCAGTTCTTC. Translation: CASIGSGRDYNEQFF.

This clone was seen only a few times. The chain joins TRBV30 to TRBJ1-1; D is unclear. This CDR3 is built from 13 residues. Trimming removed 2 bases at V and 4 bases at J, with 11 bases between. From germline, CDR1 is GTSNPN and CDR2 SVGIG (reference sequence). CDR3 sequence: CAWSWGVGTEAFF. For the CDR3, the DNA is TGTGCCTGGAGTTGGGGTGTAGGCACTGAAGCTTTCTTT.

The chain carries TRBV29-1 and TRBJ1-3; TRBD1 agrees at 7 bases. Germline CDR1 is SQVTM and CDR2 is ANQGSEA. After removal of 5 bases from V and 4 bases from J, the junction contained 8 bases not matched to a gene. The CDR3 covers 14 residues. CDR3 loop: CSVLDRARGNTIYF. The CDR3 DNA is TGCAGCGTTTTAGACAGGGCGAGAGGAAACACCATATATTTT.

This clone is a singleton in its sample. This chain links TRBV29-1 with TRBJ2-3; D is uncertain. The CDR3 spans 12 residues. The germline gives CDR1 SQVTM, CDR2 ANQGSEA. The germline V and J ends were trimmed by 5 bases and 1 base, with 7 bases remaining between them. CDR3 region: CSVLRGTDTQYF. CDR3 coding DNA: TGCAGCGTTCTCCGGGGCACAGATACGCAGTATTTT.

The sample holds one count of this clone. The V gene is TRBV7-2, the J gene TRBJ2-7; no clear D. V was clipped by 1 base and J by 2 bases, with 9 bases between them. The CDR3 has 14 amino acids. In germline, CDR1 is SGHTA, CDR2 FQGNSA. The CDR3 DNA reads as TGTGCCAGCAGCTTAGAGCCAGCACCCTACGAGCAGTACTTC. Its translation: CASSLEPAPYEQYF.

This chain links TRBV4-2 with TRBJ2-1, with 9 nucleotides matching TRBD1. The CDR3 runs to 17 residues. Germline trimming cut 3 bases from V and 4 bases from J; bases unmatched to any gene: 10. The germline gives CDR1 LGHNA, CDR2 YNFKEQ. CDR3 residues: CASSQELVGQGYNEQFF. As DNA, the CDR3 is TGTGCCAGCAGCCAGGAGTTGGTGGGACAGGGTTACAATGAGCAGTTCTTC.

The rearrangement uses TRBV6-5 and TRBJ2-7, with D perhaps being TRBD1 or TRBD2 (6 bases each). Germline V CDR1 and CDR2: MNHEY, SVGAGI. There are 13 residues in the CDR3. The CDR3 nucleotides are TGTGTCAGGAGGGGGGCACCTTCCTACGAGCAGTACTTC. Encoded protein: CVRRGAPSYEQYF.

J is TRBJ2-2 and V is TRBV19; D perhaps matches TRBD2 (5 bases). CDR3 length: 12 amino acids. CDR1 LNHDA and CDR2 SQIVND come from the germline V gene (reference sequence). V lost 6 bases and J lost 9, with 11 bases in between. The CDR3 region has the DNA TGTGCCAGTAGGGAACTAGGCCGGGAGCTGTTTTTT. Amino acid sequence: CASRELGRELFF.